Each of the 11 T cell receptor beta chains below was sequenced from the same sample in a study of shared clonotypes between healthy human individuals. This table comes from immunoSEQ multiplex PCR, and its TCRdb copy is limited to in-frame clones, with some not included. The data contain around 2,000,000 clones, approximately 94% of them seen just once; the ten biggest clones take up around 1.2%. CD45RO negativity and positive selection for CCR7 defined naive CD8 cells, a population that excluded terminally differentiated effector memory CD45RA+ cells. What was sequenced was naive CD8+ T cells sorted from blood. Every receptor here comes from a man between 18 and 29 years old in good health.

The J gene is TRBJ1-1, the V gene TRBV7-6; 8 positions match TRBD1. Germline CDR1 is SGHVS and CDR2 is FNYEAQ. V shed 5 bases and J 2 bases; nucleotides not matched to a gene: 10. CDR3 length: 16 amino acids. The CDR3: CASSHPGTGTNTEAFF. Here the CDR3 DNA reads TGTGCCAGCAGCCATCCCGGGACAGGAACAAACACTGAAGCTTTCTTT.

The chain recombines TRBV27 with TRBJ1-2; D uncertain. The CDR3 is 14 residues long. The germline gives CDR1 MNHEY, CDR2 SMNVEV (reference sequence). The ends were cut back, 5 bases at V and 0 bases at J, with 10 bases in the middle. The CDR3 reads CASSIGATNYGYTF. The CDR3 DNA reads as TGTGCCAGCAGTATCGGCGCAACTAACTATGGCTACACCTTC.

The chain joins TRBV4-1 to TRBJ2-7; a possible D gene is TRBD1 (5 bases). This CDR3 has 16 residues. Germline CDR1 MGHRA, CDR2 YSYEKL. Trimming removed 3 bases from V and 3 bases from J, with 18 bases in between. For the CDR3, the DNA is TGCGCCAGCAGCCACGGTCCAGGGATCCGTGACTACGAGCAGTACTTC. Translated: CASSHGPGIRDYEQYF.

This rearrangement joins TRBV7-9 to TRBJ1-1; TRBD1 agrees at 8 bases. The J segment lost 3 bases and the V segment lost 2 bases, leaving 17 bases of the junction unmatched. The CDR3 has 19 amino acids. Germline loops: CDR1 SEHNR, CDR2 FQNEAQ (reference sequence). CDR3 bases: TGTGCCAGCAGCTTACCCACCAGGGACAGGAAGAGGGGGGACACTGAAGCTTTCTTT. Protein product: CASSLPTRDRKRGDTEAFF.

The chain is built from TRBV11-2 and TRBJ2-3; possible D gene TRBD1, 5 bases. CDR3 size: 16 residues. In germline, CDR1 is SGHAT, CDR2 FQNNGV. The V and J ends lost 5 bases and 2 bases respectively, with 17 bases between them. This CDR3 reads CASSDRMLGPTDTQYF. The CDR3 DNA reads TGTGCCAGCAGCGATAGAATGCTGGGGCCCACAGATACGCAGTATTTT.

The gene calls are TRBV19 and TRBJ2-5, with D perhaps assigned TRBD1 or TRBD2 (7 bases each). Trimming left V 5 bases short and J 1 base short, with 14 bases between. The V gene's germline CDR1 is LNHDA and CDR2 SQIVND (reference sequence). This CDR3 is 15 amino acids long. The CDR3 coding sequence is TGTGCCAGTAGTCTTGACAGGGAGGGCCAAGAGACCCAGTACTTC. It is translated as CASSLDREGQETQYF.

This chain links TRBV7-2 with TRBJ2-7; D may correspond to TRBD1 or TRBD2 (6 bases each). The V gene's germline CDR1 is SGHTA and CDR2 FQGNSA. This CDR3 is built from 17 residues. V lost 2 bases and J lost 0, with 17 bases in between. The CDR3 sequence is CASSLRGDRLASYEQYF. In DNA form, the CDR3 reads TGTGCCAGCAGCTTAAGGGGGGACCGGTTGGCCTCCTACGAGCAGTACTTC.

The rearrangement links TRBV10-2 to TRBJ2-7; 10 nucleotides align to TRBD1. The CDR3 extends over 14 amino acids. J lost 6 bases, V lost 8 bases, and 10 bases had no gene match. Germline CDR1 WSHSY, CDR2 SAAADI. CDR3 sequence (DNA): TGCGCCAGCGGCCCAGGGACAGGGGCCAGCGAGCAGTACTTC. Translated: CASGPGTGASEQYF.

This rearrangement joins TRBV19 to TRBJ2-7; the D gene is possibly TRBD2 (5 bases). This CDR3 has 16 amino acids. Deletions cut 3 bases from V and 0 bases from J, with 15 bases between. Germline lookup yields CDR1 LNHDA and CDR2 SQIVND (reference sequence). Here the CDR3 reads CASSISGSSISYEQYF. The CDR3 DNA reads as TGTGCCAGTAGTATTTCGGGGTCCAGCATCTCCTACGAGCAGTACTTC.

As regards this clone: The same CDR3 arises from other DNA sequences in this sample as well. The chain employs TRBV30 and TRBJ2-3, with 10 bases lining up with TRBD2. The germline CDR1 and CDR2 sequences are GTSNPN and SVGIG (reference sequence). The length of the CDR3 is 14 residues. J gave up 1 base and V 3 bases, and 1 base lay outside the gene matches. This chain's CDR3 is CAWSLAGGTDTQYF. CDR3 bases: TGTGCCTGGAGCCTAGCGGGGGGCACAGATACGCAGTATTTT.

The chain joins TRBV30 to TRBJ1-1, with 7 bases that match TRBD1. The CDR3 covers 15 residues. CDR1 and CDR2 from the germline V gene are GTSNPN and SVGIG (reference sequence). V shed 2 bases and J 3 bases; nucleotides not matched to a gene: 9. The CDR3 loop is CAWSSPHRGHTEAFF. In nucleotides, the CDR3 is TGTGCCTGGAGTTCTCCTCACAGGGGACACACTGAAGCTTTCTTT. The full variable domain, with the rest looked up from reference TRBV30 and TRBJ1-1, is SQTIHQWPATLVQPVGSPLSLECTVEGTSNPNLYWYRQAAGRGLQLLFYSVGIGQISSEVPQNLSASRPQDRQFILSSKKLLLSDSGFYLCAWSSPHRGHTEAFFGQGTRLTVV.